The clone carrying this T cell receptor (beta chain) was recorded once. Repertoires were generated with immunoSEQ multiplex PCR, while TCRdb's copy carries only in-frame clones and drops some. The data hold tens of thousands of clones, with roughly three quarters observed a single time. This entry is derived from a study of PD-1 blockade in mismatch repair-deficient tumors. With 8 bases clipped from V and 8 bases from J, the junction kept 14 bases outside the gene matches. The CDR3 extends over 15 amino acids. Germline loops: CDR1 MDHEN, CDR2 SYDVKM. The sample consisted of peripheral blood, taken 4 weeks after starting pembrolizumab. The sequence derives from an adult with mismatch repair-deficient cancer. The chain carries TRBV28 and TRBJ2-3; TRBD2 agrees at 9 bases. CDR3 sequence: CASSPEGSGRVTQYF. CDR3 in DNA: TGTGCCAGCTCCCCGGAAGGTAGCGGGAGAGTTACGCAGTATTTT.